This T cell receptor (beta chain) was documented in a study of identifying expanded T cells in peripheral blood (dated by TCRdb to the late 2010s). Looking at the study overall: Separate aliquots of the same genomic DNA pool were sequenced to produce technical replicates, and four replicates were compared in pairs. Broader findings and caveats from the paper: Between technical replicates the binomial model flagged approximately 1.2 differentially abundant clones, whereas over approximately two weeks the binomial model flagged about 16.4 and over four weeks 19 to 20. The authors expected that over much longer intervals, such as months to years, biological variance in healthy repertoires might increase even further. Variance in clone template counts between approximately 2-week samples significantly increased with total template count across all healthy donors. Across all healthy-donor time intervals, the beta-binomial model significantly cut both the number of clones called differentially abundant and the false-positive rate.

The immunoSEQ Assay, which uses bias-controlled multiplex PCR amplification of genomic DNA, was used to profile TCRbeta CDR3 regions. Per the original workflow: The absolute abundance of each unique TCRbeta CDR3 region was quantified after sequences were collapsed and filtered. Differential abundance was assessed using a binomial (Fisher-equivalent) model and a beta-binomial model in which time-dependent variance fitted from healthy donors was added. Clones with fewer than 5 combined templates were removed, and differential abundance was called for clones with a Benjamini-Hochberg FDR below 0.01. Beta-binomial variance was modeled as a function of total template count across the two samples using the form v = (b*log(k)+a)^2. As stored in TCRdb, this immuneACCESS dataset retains in-frame rearrangements with V and J assigned. A fraction of the clones does not appear; measured against another copy, unresolved V genes explain less than half of the discrepancy, and the remainder lacks a known reason. V and J calls and clone size come straight from that table; D and trimming were deduced from the DNA. Present in this sample are about 120,000 clones, roughly 84% of which were seen just once. The ten largest clones add up to 3% to 4% of the sample.

During the collection period, no immune events, such as infections, were documented for the healthy donors. Time-dependent variance in a beta-binomial model of T-cell clone differential abundance was calibrated using healthy-donor blood repertoires as a training cohort. There were around ten healthy donors in the training cohort, of whom 3 were female and 7 were male. The donors were between roughly 29 and 65 years old, with an average age of roughly 43 years. Whole blood, obtained from a commercial supplier, was collected from each healthy donor at three time points spaced about 2 weeks apart. For immunosequencing, genomic DNA was extracted from whole blood that had not been sorted. Turning to this clone: It has no known antigen specificity. No much larger clone is present one base from it, and per-base qualities are unavailable.

The CDR3 starts with the cysteine, ends with the phenylalanine, and has 13 residues. Only CDR3 DNA remains: 39 bases, in frame from the first base. CDR1 is given as SGHVS and CDR2 as FNYEAQ, both from the germline V gene. Unmatched junction bases come to 1, with V trimmed by 6 bases and J by 5 bases. The source is a person between 18 and 70 years old in good health. The sequence links TRBV7-6 to TRBJ1-6, with TRBD1 matching 7 junction bases. The source material was blood. The sequenced DNA: TGTGCCAGCAGGACAGGGAATAATTCACCCCTCCACTTT. The resulting protein is CASRTGNNSPLHF.